The sequence of this T cell receptor (beta chain) was determined in a study of blood T cell repertoires in COVID-19. For the study at large: Some COVID-19 samples were acute and others convalescent; all came from the United States, Italy and Spain. PBMCs, B-cell-depleted T cells, or T cells provided the cDNA or gDNA that made up the material.

After removal of 1 base from V and 6 bases from J, the junction contained 2 bases not matched to a gene. CDR3 length: 16 residues. Germline V gene data show CDR1 as SGHTA and CDR2 as FQGNSA. In the study's own analysis: Amplified reference gene primers provided the basis for estimating nucleated cell counts. TCRdb's table, derived via immunoSEQ multiplex PCR, lists solely in-frame clones and lacks some. The V and J calls and clone size are taken from that table; D and trimming were inferred from the DNA. The sample yields almost 70,000 clones, approximately 89% seen once. The sequenced material came from peripheral blood. The gene calls are TRBV7-2 and TRBJ2-3, with TRBD2 matching over 15 bases. The TCR comes from a woman between 65 and 79 years old with acute or convalescent COVID-19. CDR3 amino acids: CASSLGTSGRADTQYF. CDR3 in DNA: TGTGCCAGCAGCTTAGGGACTAGCGGGAGGGCTGATACGCAGTATTTT.